The rows below give T cell receptor beta chains drawn from one sample of a study of T cells in Graves' hyperthyroidism and ophthalmopathy. In TCRdb, the multiplex PCR reads were re-called with MiXCR into one record per CDR3 protein. The table has around 500,000 distinct CDR3 sequences, approximately 22% seen once. The sequencing input was blood. The receptor set was obtained from a woman in her seventies with Graves' ophthalmopathy. Both conserved end residues are part of each CDR3. Fields, in order: CDR3 protein, CDR3 DNA, D gene, clone size, V gene, J gene. D genes are given only for firm matches. Not all rows give a size; the values are once, few, many and, for expanded clones, a class.

CDR3 protein: CASRSQNTEAFF
CDR3 DNA: TGTGCCAGCAGAAGTCAGAACACTGAAGCTTTCTTT
D gene: .
clone size: many
V gene: TRBV28
J gene: TRBJ1-1

CDR3 protein: CSVVGHLNTEAFF
CDR3 DNA: TGCAGCGTTGTGGGACACTTGAACACTGAAGCTTTCTTT
D gene: .
clone size: few
V gene: TRBV29-1
J gene: TRBJ1-1

CDR3 protein: CASSEGTSGVNEQFF
CDR3 DNA: TGTGCCAGCAGTGAGGGGACTAGCGGGGTCAATGAGCAGTTCTTC
D gene: TRBD2
clone size: many
V gene: TRBV2
J gene: TRBJ2-1

CDR3 protein: CASSFGDRGRMAEAFF
CDR3 DNA: TGTGCCAGCAGTTTCGGGGACAGGGGGCGCATGGCTGAAGCTTTCTTT
D gene: TRBD1
clone size: .
V gene: TRBV27
J gene: TRBJ1-1

CDR3 protein: CASSVEQGRTGELFF
CDR3 DNA: TGTGCCAGCAGCGTAGAACAGGGTCGGACCGGGGAGCTGTTTTTT
D gene: .
clone size: .
V gene: TRBV12-3/TRBV12-4
J gene: TRBJ2-2

CDR3 protein: CASSQEDSRGETQYF
CDR3 DNA: TGTGCCAGCAGCCAAGAGGATAGCAGGGGAGAGACCCAGTACTTC
D gene: .
clone size: .
V gene: TRBV3-1
J gene: TRBJ2-5

CDR3 protein: CASSQVRQGEAFF
CDR3 DNA: TGTGCCAGCAGCCAAGTCCGACAGGGGGAAGCTTTCTTT
D gene: TRBD1
clone size: many
V gene: TRBV3-1
J gene: TRBJ1-1

CDR3 protein: CASSLDQRSGQSYEQYF
CDR3 DNA: TGTGCCAGCAGCTTAGATCAGCGTAGTGGACAGTCCTACGAGCAGTACTTC
D gene: .
clone size: many
V gene: TRBV11-2
J gene: TRBJ2-7

CDR3 protein: CSARVRSGSYNEQFF
CDR3 DNA: TGCAGTGCTAGAGTCCGTAGCGGGAGCTACAATGAGCAGTTCTTC
D gene: TRBD2
clone size: .
V gene: TRBV20-1
J gene: TRBJ2-1

CDR3 protein: CASSPGSSGTQFF
CDR3 DNA: TGTGCCAGCTCACCAGGCTCTAGCGGGACGCAGTTCTTC
D gene: TRBD2
clone size: .
V gene: TRBV18
J gene: TRBJ2-1

CDR3 protein: CASRNAGNQPQHF
CDR3 DNA: TGTGCCAGCAGGAACGCAGGGAATCAGCCCCAGCATTTT
D gene: .
clone size: .
V gene: TRBV28
J gene: TRBJ1-5

CDR3 protein: CASSSGGTDTQYF
CDR3 DNA: TGTGCCAGCAGCTCCGGTGGGACAGATACGCAGTATTTT
D gene: .
clone size: many
V gene: TRBV19
J gene: TRBJ2-3

CDR3 protein: CASSGTGAPTNEKLFF
CDR3 DNA: TGCGCCAGCAGCGGGACAGGGGCACCAACTAATGAAAAACTGTTTTTT
D gene: TRBD1
clone size: .
V gene: TRBV5-1
J gene: TRBJ1-4

CDR3 protein: CASSFPGHYNEQFF
CDR3 DNA: TGTGCCAGCAGTTTCCCGGGCCACTACAATGAGCAGTTCTTC
D gene: .
clone size: many
V gene: TRBV27
J gene: TRBJ2-1